The 24 T cell receptor beta chains below were found in one sample sequenced in a study of T cell repertoires in cytomegalovirus infection. Which antigens these TCRs recognize remains unknown. TCRdb reanalysed the reads using MiXCR and keeps one entry per CDR3 protein. The sample carries 40,000 to 60,000 distinct CDR3 sequences, 20% to 25% recorded once. The specimen was CD8+ T cells from cultured PBMCs, collected from culture after CMV antigen stimulation. The receptors were sampled from a human donor in good health (CMV status not recorded). Some clones in this sample may be carry-over from other donors' samples.

This chain uses TRBV6-1 with TRBJ2-3; D ambiguous. Germline CDR1 reads MNHNS; CDR2 reads SASEGT. Trimming stripped 2 bases from V and 2 bases from J, with 8 bases between. This CDR3 has 14 residues. CDR3 in DNA: TGTGCCAGCAGTGAATTTGGGGTCACAGATACGCAGTATTTT. This translates into CASSEFGVTDTQYF.

This clonotype was counted only a few times. The chain has TRBV7-9 and TRBJ2-1; no clear D. Trimming cost V 1 base and J 2 bases, with 6 bases left between them. Germline CDR1 is SEHNR and CDR2 is FQNEAQ (reference sequence). This CDR3 has 14 residues. This chain's CDR3 is CASSLEGAYNEQFF. Written as DNA, the CDR3 is TGTGCCAGCAGCTTAGAAGGCGCCTACAATGAGCAGTTCTTC.

This clonotype has more than one count but fewer than ten. This chain connects TRBV5-6 to TRBJ2-5; 8 bases align to TRBD1. Germline CDR1 reads SGHDT; CDR2 reads YYEEEE. The CDR3 length is 15 residues. Unmatched junction bases numbered 9, after V lost 4 bases and J lost 4 bases. The CDR3 sequence is CASSPWDRSRETQYF. As DNA, the CDR3 is TGTGCCAGCAGCCCGTGGGACAGGTCGCGAGAGACCCAGTACTTC.

This clonotype has just a few counts. This chain uses TRBV7-2 with TRBJ2-3; possibly TRBD1 or TRBD2 for D (6 bases each). Germline CDR1 reads SGHTA; CDR2 reads FQGNSA. V lost 2 bases to trimming and J lost 2 bases, with 11 bases between them. The CDR3 contains 15 residues. CDR3 sequence (DNA): TGTGCCAGCAGCTTAAGGGGGGTCTACACAGATACGCAGTATTTT. Translation gives CASSLRGVYTDTQYF.

This chain uses TRBV2 with TRBJ1-1; TRBD1 might be the D (6 bases). In germline, CDR1 is SNHLY, CDR2 FYNNEI. The CDR3 covers 14 residues. The V end was cut by 2 bases, the J end by 9 bases, with 16 bases between. In DNA form, the CDR3 reads TGTGCCAGCAGTGAAAGAGGGGGACGAATGAAAGCTTTCTTT. As protein: CASSERGGRMKAFF.

V and J are TRBV7-9 and TRBJ1-1; 8 bases agree with TRBD1. The CDR3 sequence is 16 residues long. With V trimmed by 5 bases and J by 2 bases, 10 bases remained unmatched. CDR1 is SEHNR, CDR2 FQNEAQ, per germline (reference sequence). CDR3 loop: CASSTRTGFINTEAFF. The CDR3 DNA sequence: TGTGCCAGCAGCACCCGGACAGGGTTCATTAACACTGAAGCTTTCTTT.

This clonotype was seen more than once but under ten times. The genes are TRBV19 and TRBJ1-5; D perhaps matches TRBD1 (5 bases). Trimming shortened V by 2 bases and J by 2 bases, and 10 bases separated the two germline ends. Germline V gene data show CDR1 as LNHDA and CDR2 as SQIVND (reference sequence). The CDR3 is made up of 15 amino acids. The CDR3 DNA reads TGTGCCAGTAGTATAACCGGGGGAGGCAATCAGCCCCAGCATTTT. Its translation is CASSITGGGNQPQHF.

The rearrangement uses TRBV9 and TRBJ2-3; D is unclear. Germline V gene lookup returns CDR1 SGDLS and CDR2 YYNGEE. V lost 0 bases and J 4 bases, leaving 9 bases between the germline ends. The CDR3 has 14 residues. CDR3 DNA: TGTGCCAGCAGCGTAGAACATTTGGCAGATACGCAGTATTTT. The encoded protein is CASSVEHLADTQYF.

This chain's CDR3 is CASSPVGRQSGNRNEQYF. CDR3 sequence (DNA): TGTGCCAGCAGCCCCGTAGGCAGGCAGAGCGGGAATCGGAACGAGCAGTACTTC. V usage is TRBV7-6 and J usage is TRBJ2-7, with 7 bases fitting TRBD2. V shed 5 bases, J shed 5 bases, and the junction held 21 bases outside the gene matches. Germline-derived CDR1 and CDR2 are SGHVS and FNYEAQ. This CDR3 has 18 amino acids.

Only a few counts were recorded for this clonotype. The DNA of the CDR3 is TGTGCCAGCAGTCCGCCTGGGGGCAGGGCCCCCTACGAGCAGTACTTC. Its protein product is CASSPPGGRAPYEQYF. This chain links TRBV6-5 with TRBJ2-7; maybe TRBD1 (6 bases). This CDR3 contains 16 residues. The germline V gene has CDR1 MNHEY and CDR2 SVGAGI. V was trimmed by 5 bases and J by 2 bases, leaving 19 bases between them.

The chain couples TRBV6-5 to TRBJ2-7, with D possibly being TRBD2 (6 bases). Germline V gene lookup returns CDR1 MNHEY and CDR2 SVGAGI. There are 13 residues in the CDR3. Trimming stripped 6 bases from V and 7 bases from J, with 16 bases between. CDR3 amino acids: CASSRGVWGEQYF. CDR3 DNA sequence: TGTGCCAGCAGCCGCGGGGTTTGGGGAGAGCAGTACTTC.

The V and J genes are TRBV7-2 and TRBJ1-2; 9 bases are shared with TRBD1. Unmatched junction bases numbered 7, after V lost 5 bases and J lost 6 bases. CDR3 length equals 14 residues. Germline V CDR1 and CDR2: SGHTA, FQGNSA. The DNA of the CDR3 is TGTGCCAGCAGCCGGGGACAGGGTAGGAATGGCTACACCTTC. It specifies CASSRGQGRNGYTF.

This clonotype was recorded many times. The chain couples TRBV7-8 to TRBJ2-1; TRBD2 aligns across 9 bases. In germline, CDR1 is SGHVS, CDR2 FQNEAQ. The CDR3 is 19 amino acids. Unmatched junction bases numbered 15, after V lost 6 bases and J lost 0 bases. In DNA, the CDR3 is TGTGCCAGCAGTCCCCAGCTAGCGGGGTCTAGGAGCTCCTACAATGAGCAGTTCTTC. Translation: CASSPQLAGSRSSYNEQFF.

This clonotype was seen a few times. V and J are TRBV7-8 and TRBJ1-2; no clear D gene. The V and J ends lost 5 bases and 7 bases respectively, with 11 bases between them. The germline CDR1 and CDR2 sequences are SGHVS and FQNEAQ. This CDR3 is built from 12 residues. Written as DNA, the CDR3 is TGTGCCAGCAGCCCGAACCTAGGTGGCTACACCTTC. Encoded protein: CASSPNLGGYTF.

For this clonotype: A junction end diverges from the germline sequence, so it may reflect a read error. The genes are TRBV4-1 and TRBJ1-2; 10 bases match TRBD1. Germline V gene lookup returns CDR1 MGHRA and CDR2 YSYEKL. This CDR3 contains 16 residues. The CDR3 spells CASSQVGTGVNYGYTF. In DNA form, the CDR3 reads TGTGCCAGCAGCCAAGTGGGGACAGGGGTAAACTATGGCTACACCTTC.

This clonotype has just a few counts. This chain links TRBV7-2 with TRBJ2-3, with 13 nucleotides matching TRBD2. Trimming took 3 bases from V and 2 from J; bases not matched to a gene: 11. Germline V gene data show CDR1 as SGHTA and CDR2 as FQGNSA. This CDR3 spans 19 amino acids. In DNA, the CDR3 is TGTGCCAGCAGCTTGGCGGGACTAGCGGGGAGCCCCCTCACAGATACGCAGTATTTT. This sequence encodes CASSLAGLAGSPLTDTQYF.

This clonotype was seen more than once but under ten times. The chain links TRBV20-1 to TRBJ2-4; 7 bases align to TRBD1. This CDR3 has 15 residues. V lost 5 bases and J lost 7; bases outside the gene matches: 14. Looked up from germline, CDR1 is DFQATT and CDR2 is SNEGSKA (reference sequence). The CDR3 here is CSASGEGGAGNIQYF. In DNA form, the CDR3 reads TGCAGTGCTTCAGGGGAAGGGGGCGCGGGTAACATTCAGTACTTC.

This clonotype was counted a few times. The rearrangement links TRBV7-9 to TRBJ1-2; weak D call: TRBD1 (6 bases). The V end lost 2 bases, the J end lost 9 bases, and 16 bases lay between the germline ends. Germline CDR1 is SEHNR and CDR2 is FQNEAQ (reference sequence). The CDR3 runs 14 residues. CDR3 loop: CASSLYAGEDCYTF. CDR3 coding DNA: TGTGCCAGCAGCTTATATGCAGGGGAGGATTGCTACACCTTC.

The chain joins TRBV7-6 to TRBJ2-1; TRBD1 matches 7 bases. Germline V gene sequence: CDR1 SGHVS, CDR2 FNYEAQ. Trimming removed 4 bases from V and 9 bases from J; junction bases left unmatched: 12. This CDR3 region has 15 residues. CDR3 sequence: CASSSTGFTAIEQFF. CDR3 nucleotides: TGTGCCAGCAGCTCGACAGGGTTTACGGCAATTGAGCAGTTCTTC.

The V call is TRBV7-8, the J call TRBJ1-5; D remains unclear. In germline, CDR1 is SGHVS, CDR2 FQNEAQ. V lost 5 bases and J lost 0, with 11 bases in between. The CDR3 is 15 amino acids. This CDR3 reads CASSPKADSNQPQHF. The CDR3 coding sequence is TGTGCCAGCAGCCCCAAAGCCGATAGCAATCAGCCCCAGCATTTT.

The chain employs TRBV10-3 and TRBJ1-1; the D is unclear. Germline V gene lookup returns CDR1 ENHRY and CDR2 SYGVKD. V lost 3 bases and J 1 base, leaving 9 bases between the germline ends. The CDR3 is 14 residues long. This CDR3 is CAISDPQKNTEAFF. The CDR3, as DNA: TGTGCCATCAGTGATCCCCAAAAGAACACTGAAGCTTTCTTT.

This clonotype was seen only a few times. The chain recombines TRBV14 with TRBJ2-1, with 7 bases lining up with TRBD2. CDR1 and CDR2 from the germline V gene are SGHDN and FVKESK. This CDR3 has 15 amino acids. The J segment lost 8 bases and the V segment lost 4 bases, leaving 11 bases of the junction unmatched. The CDR3 DNA is TGTGCCAGCAGCCGGGGGGGGAGTACTATGGATGAGCAGTTCTTC. Protein sequence: CASSRGGSTMDEQFF.

The V and J genes are TRBV4-1 and TRBJ1-5, with 7 positions matching TRBD1. Germline V lookup: CDR1 MGHRA, CDR2 YSYEKL. Losses at the gene ends were 3 bases for V and 7 bases for J; bases not matched to a gene: 6. The CDR3 covers 14 residues. The CDR3 DNA is TGCGCCAGCAGCCAGACAGGGTCGGAGCAGCCCCAGCATTTT. Amino acid sequence: CASSQTGSEQPQHF.

V gene TRBV7-2 combines with J gene TRBJ1-1; 10 positions match TRBD1. Germline trimming cut 5 bases from V and 3 bases from J; bases unmatched to any gene: 15. Germline values: CDR1 SGHTA, CDR2 FQGNSA. The CDR3 is 18 residues long. CDR3: CASSPDRGATPDYTEAFF. As DNA, the CDR3 is TGTGCCAGCAGCCCGGACAGGGGGGCGACCCCGGACTACACTGAAGCTTTCTTT. Full variable domain (remainder filled in from reference TRBV7-2 and TRBJ1-1): GAGVSQSPSNKVTEKGKDVELRCDPISGHTALYWYRQSLGQGLEFLIYFQGNSAPDKSGLPSDRFSAERTGGSVSTLTIQRTQQEDSAVYLCASSPDRGATPDYTEAFFGQGTRLTVV.